This entry lists 15 T cell receptor beta chains sequenced from one sample in a study of blood T cell repertoires in COVID-19. Libraries were prepared by immunoSEQ multiplex PCR; TCRdb keeps only in-frame clonotypes and omits some of them. The data contain approximately 150,000 clones, 80% to 90% of them singletons. Sequenced: peripheral blood. These receptors all stem from a woman aged 55-70 years who had recovered from COVID-19.

J is TRBJ2-7 and V is TRBV4-2, with D tentatively TRBD2 (5 bases). V lost 5 bases, J lost 1 base, and 9 bases lay in between. This CDR3 is 13 amino acids long. Germline-derived CDR1 and CDR2 are LGHNA and YNFKEQ. CDR3 region: CASSLGGSYEQYF. Here the CDR3 DNA reads TGTGCCAGCAGCTTAGGAGGATCCTACGAGCAGTACTTC.

The gene calls are TRBV28 and TRBJ1-4, with D unclear. The V end lost 6 bases, the J end lost 7 bases, and 9 bases lay between the germline ends. The CDR3 sequence is 12 residues long. Germline CDR1 reads MDHEN; CDR2 reads SYDVKM. This chain's CDR3 is CASSGLIEKLFF. The CDR3 DNA sequence: TGTGCCAGCAGCGGTCTAATTGAAAAACTGTTTTTT.

This chain links TRBV21-1 with TRBJ2-7; the DNA was not compared with TRBD2, the D call given in the table. TRBV21-1 is an annotated pseudogene. The CDR3 covers 14 residues. The CDR3 reads CASSKGGGSGEQYF. Here the CDR3 DNA reads TGTGCCAGCAGCAAAGGAGGAGGGTCAGGCGAGCAGTACTTC.

V usage is TRBV5-1 and J usage is TRBJ2-2, with a possible D match to TRBD1 (6 bases). V dropped 0 bases and J dropped 0 bases, with 9 bases sitting between them. This CDR3 is built from 16 residues. Germline V lookup: CDR1 SGHRS, CDR2 YFSETQ. The CDR3 loop reads CASSLGRTANTGELFF. The CDR3, as DNA: TGCGCCAGCAGCTTGGGCCGGACAGCGAACACCGGGGAGCTGTTTTTT.

Here the CDR3 reads CASSQDPRVQPQHF. The CDR3 bases are TGCGCCAGCAGCCAAGATCCCAGGGTTCAGCCCCAGCATTTT. The gene calls are TRBV4-1 and TRBJ1-5; a possible D gene is TRBD1 (5 bases). The length of the CDR3 is 14 residues. CDR1 is MGHRA and CDR2 is YSYEKL in the germline V gene. V was shortened by 0 bases and J by 6 bases, with 9 bases between the two germline ends.

The V and J genes are TRBV6-5 and TRBJ1-4; D call uncertain. This CDR3 is built from 14 residues. The germline gives CDR1 MNHEY, CDR2 SVGAGI. V gave up 6 bases and J gave up 0 bases, with 8 bases separating them. The CDR3 nucleotides are TGTGCCAGCAGGAAACAGTCAACTAATGAAAAACTGTTTTTT. Protein sequence: CASRKQSTNEKLFF.

The CDR3 loop is CASSVAGGLQETQYF. The CDR3 nucleotides read TGTGCCAGCAGCGTAGCCGGGGGGCTCCAAGAGACCCAGTACTTC. The chain has TRBV9 and TRBJ2-5; a possible D gene is TRBD2 (7 bases). Germline CDR1 SGDLS, CDR2 YYNGEE. The CDR3 extends over 15 amino acids. The V end lost 0 bases, the J end lost 1 base, and 10 bases lay between the germline ends.

The genes are TRBV4-1 and TRBJ2-3; tentative D call: TRBD1 (6 bases). The V end lost 0 bases, the J end lost 5 bases, and 12 bases lay between the germline ends. Germline assignment: CDR1 MGHRA and CDR2 YSYEKL. The CDR3 is made up of 15 amino acids. This CDR3 reads CASSQDMGAKDTQYF. In DNA form, the CDR3 reads TGCGCCAGCAGCCAAGATATGGGGGCAAAAGATACGCAGTATTTT.

V usage is TRBV4-1 and J usage is TRBJ2-3; 7 bases are a match to TRBD2. Germline V gives CDR1 MGHRA, CDR2 YSYEKL. V gave up 4 bases and J gave up 1 base; unmatched junction bases: 2. CDR3 length: 14 amino acids. This CDR3 reads CASSPTSGTDTQYF. The CDR3, as DNA: TGCGCCAGCAGCCCAACTAGCGGCACAGATACGCAGTATTTT.

CDR3 DNA: TGTGCCAGCAGCGCAAACTGGGCACCCTACGAGCAGTACTTC. Protein sequence: CASSANWAPYEQYF. This chain connects TRBV13 to TRBJ2-7; D call uncertain. This CDR3 comprises 14 residues. Germline-derived CDR1 and CDR2 are PRHDT and FYEKMQ (reference sequence). V lost 5 bases and J 2 bases, leaving 13 bases between the germline ends.

This chain joins TRBV28 and TRBJ1-1, with 8 bases matching TRBD1. V dropped 1 base and J dropped 7; count of bases not matched to a gene: 8. There are 15 residues in the CDR3. Looked up from germline, CDR1 is MDHEN and CDR2 is SYDVKM. CDR3 coding DNA: TGTGCCAGCAGTTTATACTCAGGGGGCTTTGGTGAAGCTTTCTTT. Translation gives CASSLYSGGFGEAFF. Supplemented by reference TRBV28 and TRBJ1-1, the full variable domain reads DVKVTQSSRYLVKRTGEKVFLECVQDMDHENMFWYRQDPGLGLRLIYFSYDVKMKEKGDIPEGYSVSREKKERFSLILESASTNQTSMYLCASSLYSGGFGEAFFGQGTRLTVV.

The chain combines TRBV6-2 or TRBV6-3 with TRBJ2-5; TRBD2 matches 11 bases. CDR1 is MNHEY and CDR2 is SVGEGT in the germline V gene. Trimming at V came to 4 bases and at J to 4 bases, leaving 11 bases not matched to a gene. The CDR3 spans 17 residues. The CDR3 bases are TGTGCCAGCAGTTGGTTAGCGGGGGGGCTCGGTCGAGAGACCCAGTACTTC. It is translated as CASSWLAGGLGRETQYF.

This clone showed up just a few times. The genes are TRBV5-1 and TRBJ1-6, with 7 nucleotides matching TRBD1. Germline values: CDR1 SGHRS, CDR2 YFSETQ. V was clipped by 0 bases and J by 7 bases; unmatched bases: 7. This CDR3 contains 16 residues. The CDR3 sequence is CASSLGVDRANSPLHF. For the CDR3, the DNA is TGCGCCAGCAGCTTGGGGGTTGACAGGGCCAATTCACCCCTCCACTTT.

J is TRBJ1-1 and V is TRBV10-3; 7 bases map to TRBD1. This CDR3 region has 13 residues. Germline CDR1 is ENHRY and CDR2 is SYGVKD. With V trimmed by 5 bases and J by 1 base, 1 base remained unmatched. The CDR3 here is CAISRDRNTEAFF. Here the CDR3 DNA reads TGTGCCATCAGTCGGGACAGGAACACTGAAGCTTTCTTT.

The chain couples TRBV7-3 to TRBJ1-4; TRBD1 matches 7 bases. Germline V gives CDR1 SGHTA, CDR2 FQGTGA. The ends lost 1 base at V and 8 bases at J; junction bases unmatched: 1. The CDR3 consists of 13 residues. The CDR3 bases are TGTGCCAGCAGCTTAAAGACAGGGGAAAAACTGTTTTTT. This gives the protein CASSLKTGEKLFF.